These T cell receptor beta chains were read from a single sample in a study of T-cell memory formation after mild COVID-19. Each CDR3 protein is one row after TCRdb ran MiXCR on the 5' RACE reads. The data hold 200,000 to 250,000 distinct CDR3 sequences, with around 15% observed a single time. Input material: PBMCs or a T cell subset sorted from them (not recorded which). The receptors derive from a man younger than 30 who had mild COVID-19 (a few samples of this study predate the infection). Cell type and time point are not known. Both conserved end residues are part of each CDR3. Fields, in order: clone size, V gene, D gene, J gene, CDR3 DNA, CDR3 protein. D genes are given only for firm matches. Where a row states a size, it is once, few, many or the class of an expanded clone; other rows omit it.

>-|TRBV11-2|-|TRBJ2-2
TGTGCCAGCAGCTTTTGGACGAACACCGGGGAGCTGTTTTTT
CASSFWTNTGELFF
>many|TRBV6-6|-|TRBJ2-2
TGTGCCAGCAGTCCTGCGACCCGGAGCACCGGGGAGCTGTTTTTT
CASSPATRSTGELFF
>few|TRBV29-1|-|TRBJ1-2
TGCAGCGTCCTGGAGAGGGGTTGGGACTATGGCTACACCTTC
CSVLERGWDYGYTF
>few|TRBV25-1|TRBD1|TRBJ2-4
TGTGCCAGCCAACAGGGGCGCAGTGACATTCAGTACTTC
CASQQGRSDIQYF
>-|TRBV18|-|TRBJ2-7
TGTGCCAGCTCACCGTACACCAACTACGAGCAGTACTTC
CASSPYTNYEQYF
>-|TRBV4-2|-|TRBJ2-1
TGTGCCAGCAGCCAAGAACCAGACTCCAGCTCCTACAATGAGCAGTTCTTC
CASSQEPDSSSYNEQFF
>few|TRBV30|-|TRBJ1-4
TGTGCCTGGACGCGGCGAGGGACTAATGAAAAACTGTTTTTT
CAWTRRGTNEKLFF
>-|TRBV5-4|TRBD2|TRBJ2-7
TGTGCCAGCAGCCTCTCGGGGGAGCGGGGGGCCTACGAGCAGTACTTC
CASSLSGERGAYEQYF
>-|TRBV12-3/TRBV12-4|-|TRBJ1-6
TGTGCCAGCAGTTTAGCTGGACTTTCACCCCTCCCCTTT
CASSLAGLSPLPF
>-|TRBV10-3|-|TRBJ1-1
TGTGCCATCAGTGGTCGGGAGAACACTGAAGCTTTCTTT
CAISGRENTEAFF
>-|TRBV20-1|TRBD2|TRBJ2-3
TGCAGTGCTATAGAACTAGCGGGGGGATCGGATACGCAGTATTTT
CSAIELAGGSDTQYF
>-|TRBV12-3/TRBV12-4|-|TRBJ1-2
TGTGCCAGCAGTTTTTTGGGGACCTATGGCTACACCTTC
CASSFLGTYGYTF
>few|TRBV4-2|TRBD2|TRBJ2-7
TGTGCCAGCAGCCAAGGGTTAGCGGGGGCCCACGAGCAGTACTTC
CASSQGLAGAHEQYF
>-|TRBV15|TRBD1|TRBJ2-1
TGTGCCACCAGCAGAGAAGTGGGGCAGGGGGCCAATGAGCAGTTCTTC
CATSREVGQGANEQFF
>-|TRBV6-5|TRBD2|TRBJ2-2
TGTGCCAGCAGTTACGGGCGCGGGGGGGCGAACACCGGGGAGCTGTTTTTT
CASSYGRGGANTGELFF
>few|TRBV12-3/TRBV12-4|-|TRBJ1-3
TGTGCCAGCAATAATAGGGAGACCTCTGGAAACACCATATATTTT
CASNNRETSGNTIYF
>-|TRBV6-2/TRBV6-3|TRBD1|TRBJ1-1
TGTGCCAGCAGTTACTCCCGGGACAGGGGGCTAGCTTTCTTT
CASSYSRDRGLAFF
>-|TRBV12-3/TRBV12-4|-|TRBJ1-5
TGTGCCAGCAGTTTATCCGGGTGGTCTGGGTATAGCAATCAGCCCCAGCATTTT
CASSLSGWSGYSNQPQHF
>-|TRBV7-2|-|TRBJ2-7
TGTGCCAGCAGCGCGGCTTTATACGAGCAGTACTTC
CASSAALYEQYF
>few|TRBV5-6|TRBD1|TRBJ2-3
TGTGCCAGCAGAACAGGGGAAACAGATACGCAGTATTTT
CASRTGETDTQYF
>-|TRBV20-1|TRBD1|TRBJ2-7
TGCAGTGCTAGGGGGACAGGCCCCTACGAGCAGTACTTC
CSARGTGPYEQYF
>few|TRBV20-1|TRBD1|TRBJ1-2
TGCAGTGCTATAACAGGGGGCTATGGCTACACCTTC
CSAITGGYGYTF
>-|TRBV5-1|-|TRBJ1-2
TGCGCCAGCAGCAATGGACTAGCGAACTATGGCTACACCTTC
CASSNGLANYGYTF
>few|TRBV4-1|-|TRBJ1-4
TGCGCCAGCAGCCACATAACACCTTTAAAACTGTTTTTT
CASSHITPLKLFF
>-|TRBV7-9|TRBD1|TRBJ2-5
TGTGCCAGCAGCGACGGACAGGGCTGGGAGACCCAGTACTTC
CASSDGQGWETQYF
>few|TRBV9|TRBD1|TRBJ1-6
TGTGCCAGCAATCCAGGGGGGTCCTATAATTCACCCCTCCACTTT
CASNPGGSYNSPLHF
>few|TRBV20-1|-|TRBJ2-1
TGCAGTGCTACTACGTCACCCGGGGACAATGAGCAGTTCTTC
CSATTSPGDNEQFF
>-|TRBV5-1|TRBD2|TRBJ2-3
TGCGCCAGCAGCTCTGGGACTAGCCAGACAGATACGCAGTATTTT
CASSSGTSQTDTQYF
>few|TRBV20-1|TRBD1|TRBJ1-1
TGCAGTGCTAGTCTTCTGGCGGGACAGGCGAACACTGAAGCTTTCTTT
CSASLLAGQANTEAFF
>-|TRBV10-3|TRBD2|TRBJ2-5
TGTGCCATCAATCCTAGCGGGGAAGAGACCCAGTACTTC
CAINPSGEETQYF
>once|TRBV28|-|TRBJ1-2
TGTGCCAGCAGTACAGGGAGAAATGGCTACACCTTC
CASSTGRNGYTF
>few|TRBV5-1|TRBD2|TRBJ2-7
TGCGCCAGCAGCTTGGGACTAGCTGGATTTTCCGAGCAGTACTTC
CASSLGLAGFSEQYF
>-|TRBV4-3|-|TRBJ1-2
TGCGCCAGCAGCCAAGACCTCAGGGCTAACGGCTACACCTTC
CASSQDLRANGYTF
>many|TRBV5-1|-|TRBJ1-4
TGCGCCAGCAGCTTGGGACAGGCAACTAATGAAAAACTGTTTTTT
CASSLGQATNEKLFF
>-|TRBV20-1|TRBD2|TRBJ2-3
TGCAGTGCTAGAGATCTTGGCGGGGGGAACACAGATACGCAGTATTTT
CSARDLGGGNTDTQYF
>-|TRBV7-2|-|TRBJ2-3
TGTGCCAGCAGCTGGGGAAGGGGATTCACAGATACGCAGTATTTT
CASSWGRGFTDTQYF
>-|TRBV12-3/TRBV12-4|-|TRBJ2-2
TGTGCCAGCAGTTTAGCGCAAAAGAGCGTCGAGCTGTTTTTT
CASSLAQKSVELFF
>-|TRBV12-3/TRBV12-4|TRBD1|TRBJ1-3
TGTGCCACCGGCGGGGGACAGGCCCTTAGGTCTGGAAACACCATATATTTT
CATGGGQALRSGNTIYF